The 3 T cell receptor beta chains given below trace back to one sample, sequenced in a study of OX40 agonist ivuxolimab in advanced cancers. Here immunoSEQ multiplex PCR was the method, and the copy in TCRdb shows in-frame clones only, minus some. Of over 20,000 clones listed, 70% to 90% were seen once; the top ten hold just over 20%. The material was CD4+ or CD8+ T cells sorted from blood, obtained in a trial of the OX40 agonist ivuxolimab. The receptors come from an adult with an advanced solid tumor such as melanoma, head and neck, liver or kidney cancer.

The rearrangement uses TRBV18 and TRBJ1-5, with D possibly being TRBD1 (5 bases). This CDR3 spans 15 amino acids. V was cut by 2 bases and J by 0 bases, with 8 bases left in between. Looked up from germline, CDR1 is KGHSH and CDR2 is LQKENI. The CDR3: CASSPDRYSNQPQHF. The CDR3 bases are TGTGCCAGCTCACCAGACAGATATAGCAATCAGCCCCAGCATTTT.

The genes are TRBV7-3 and TRBJ2-3; D is unclear. From germline, CDR1 is SGHTA and CDR2 FQGTGA. This CDR3 is 13 amino acids long. V was cut by 5 bases and J by 3 bases, with 9 bases left in between. Written as DNA, the CDR3 is TGTGCCAGCAGCCCTGGATGGACAGATACGCAGTATTTT. As protein: CASSPGWTDTQYF.

This clone was recorded only once. J is TRBJ1-4 and V is TRBV6-5; D is ambiguous. CDR3 size: 15 residues. CDR1 MNHEY and CDR2 SVGAGI come from the germline V gene. V was clipped by 7 bases and J by 1 base, with 13 bases between them. The CDR3 nucleotides are TGTGCCAGCACCTTAACCTTTGGAACTAATGAAAAACTGTTTTTT. It translates to CASTLTFGTNEKLFF.